This TCR beta chain was identified during a study of cytomegalovirus exposure and HLA in healthy donors. Germline V lookup: CDR1 SEHNR, CDR2 FQNEAQ (reference sequence). This CDR3 is 12 amino acids long. PCR used 60 Vbeta primers and 13 Jbeta primers. Produced via immunoSEQ multiplex PCR; TCRdb's table is partial and in-frame only. Of some 130,000 clones in the sample, approximately 80% were seen once. Each donor's status was that of a healthy bone marrow donor. This clone was detected only once. Its ends do not fully match the called genes, so a read error is possible. The receptor's source is a male donor in good health and CMV-seropositive. The sequenced material came from PBMCs. V usage is TRBV7-9 and J usage is TRBJ2-7, with 8 nucleotides matching TRBD2. CDR3 residues: CASSSAPGGADF. For the CDR3, the DNA is TGTGCCAGCAGCTCGGCCCCCGGGGGGGCTGACTTC. Together with reference TRBV7-9 and TRBJ2-7, the CDR3 gives the full variable domain: DTGVSQNPRHKITKRGQNVTFRCDPISEHNRLYWYRQTLGQGPEFLTYFQNEAQLEKSRLLSDRFSAERPKGSFSTLEIQRTEQGDSAMYLCASSSAPGGADFGPGTRLTVT.